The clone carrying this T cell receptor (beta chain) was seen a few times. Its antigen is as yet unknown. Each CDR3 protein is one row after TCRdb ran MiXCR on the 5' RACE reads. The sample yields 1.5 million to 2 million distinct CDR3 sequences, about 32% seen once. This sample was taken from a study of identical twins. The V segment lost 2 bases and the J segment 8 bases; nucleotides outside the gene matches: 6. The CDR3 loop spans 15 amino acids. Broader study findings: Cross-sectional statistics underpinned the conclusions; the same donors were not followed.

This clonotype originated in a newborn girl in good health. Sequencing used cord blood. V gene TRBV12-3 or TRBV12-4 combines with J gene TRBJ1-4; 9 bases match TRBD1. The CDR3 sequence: CASSLRQGVGEKLFF. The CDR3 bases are TGTGCCAGCAGTTTACGACAGGGGGTAGGGGAAAAACTGTTTTTT.